One and the same sample provided the 2 T cell receptor beta chains below, sequenced in a study of CD8 T cells in Susac syndrome. Random hexamers served to reverse transcribe roughly 0.45 to 1 ug RNA. TCRdb processed the immunoSEQ multiplex PCR reads anew with MiXCR; each CDR3 protein has one entry. The sample includes about 430,000 distinct CDR3 sequences, around 85% seen only once; the top ten take 0.12%. Sample: CD8+ T cells from PBMCs. These receptors were obtained from a human donor with multiple sclerosis.

V gene TRBV30 combines with J gene TRBJ2-7; tentative D call: TRBD2 (5 bases). The CDR3 runs 13 residues. Germline V gene data show CDR1 as GTSNPN and CDR2 as SVGIG (reference sequence). Deletions cut 0 bases from V and 3 bases from J, with 9 bases between. This CDR3 reads CAWSVGVFYEQYF. The CDR3 nucleotides are TGTGCCTGGAGTGTCGGGGTATTCTACGAGCAGTACTTC.

V is TRBV18 and J is TRBJ1-1; tentative D call: TRBD1 (6 bases). The germline gives CDR1 KGHSH, CDR2 LQKENI. The CDR3 runs 13 residues. V dropped 1 base and J dropped 8 bases, with 11 bases sitting between them. CDR3 region: CASSPRTGKEAFF. CDR3 DNA: TGTGCCAGCTCACCACGAACAGGGAAAGAAGCTTTCTTT.